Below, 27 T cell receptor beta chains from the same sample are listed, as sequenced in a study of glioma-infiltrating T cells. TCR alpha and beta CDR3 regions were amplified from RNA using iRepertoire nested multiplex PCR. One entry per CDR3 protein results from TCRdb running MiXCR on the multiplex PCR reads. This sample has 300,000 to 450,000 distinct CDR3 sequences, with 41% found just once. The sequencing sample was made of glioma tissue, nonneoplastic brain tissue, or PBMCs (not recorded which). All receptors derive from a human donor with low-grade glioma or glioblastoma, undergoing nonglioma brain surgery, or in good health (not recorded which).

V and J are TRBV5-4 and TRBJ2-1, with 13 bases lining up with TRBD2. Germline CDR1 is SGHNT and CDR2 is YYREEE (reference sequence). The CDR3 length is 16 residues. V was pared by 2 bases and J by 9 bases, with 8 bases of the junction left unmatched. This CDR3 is CASSFRGLAGAIEQFF. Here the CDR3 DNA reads TGTGCCAGCAGCTTCCGAGGACTAGCGGGAGCGATTGAGCAGTTCTTC.

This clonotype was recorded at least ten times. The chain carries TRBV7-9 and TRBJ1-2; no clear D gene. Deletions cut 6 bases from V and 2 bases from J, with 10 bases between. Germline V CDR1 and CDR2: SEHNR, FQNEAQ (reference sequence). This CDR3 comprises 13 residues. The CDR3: CASSPPGNYGYTF. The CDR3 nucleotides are TGTGCCAGCAGTCCCCCCGGGAACTATGGCTACACCTTC.

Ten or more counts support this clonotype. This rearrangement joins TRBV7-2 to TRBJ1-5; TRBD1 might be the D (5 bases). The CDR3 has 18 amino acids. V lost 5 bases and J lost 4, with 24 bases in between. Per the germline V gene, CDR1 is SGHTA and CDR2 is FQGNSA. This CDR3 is CASSPAPYSRKGNQPQHF. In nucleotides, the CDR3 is TGTGCCAGCAGCCCAGCGCCCTATAGCCGGAAGGGGAATCAGCCCCAGCATTTT.

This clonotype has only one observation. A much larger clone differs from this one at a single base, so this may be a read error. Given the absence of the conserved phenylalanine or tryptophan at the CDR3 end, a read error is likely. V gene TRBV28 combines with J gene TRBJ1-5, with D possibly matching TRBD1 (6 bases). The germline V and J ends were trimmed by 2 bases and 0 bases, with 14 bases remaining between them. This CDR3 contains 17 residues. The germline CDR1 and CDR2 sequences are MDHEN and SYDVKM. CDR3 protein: CASSLRWAGASNQPQHL. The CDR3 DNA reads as TGTGCCAGCAGTTTACGATGGGCAGGGGCTAGCAATCAGCCCCAGCATCTT.

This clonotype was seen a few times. The CDR3 DNA sequence: TGTGCCAGCTCATACAGGGTGGAAACCTACGAGCAGTACTTC. This translates into CASSYRVETYEQYF. This chain uses TRBV7-2 with TRBJ2-7; the D gene is possibly TRBD1 (6 bases). Between the trimmed V and J ends, which lost 8 bases and 2 bases, there was a span of 16 bases. CDR1 and CDR2 (germline): SGHTA, FQGNSA. This CDR3 has 14 residues.

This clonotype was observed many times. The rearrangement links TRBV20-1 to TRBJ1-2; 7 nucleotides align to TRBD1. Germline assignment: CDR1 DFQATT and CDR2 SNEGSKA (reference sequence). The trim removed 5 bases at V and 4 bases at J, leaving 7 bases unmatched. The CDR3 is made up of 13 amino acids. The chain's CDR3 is CSAVDRAAYGYTF. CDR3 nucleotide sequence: TGCAGTGCTGTAGACAGGGCTGCCTATGGCTACACCTTC.

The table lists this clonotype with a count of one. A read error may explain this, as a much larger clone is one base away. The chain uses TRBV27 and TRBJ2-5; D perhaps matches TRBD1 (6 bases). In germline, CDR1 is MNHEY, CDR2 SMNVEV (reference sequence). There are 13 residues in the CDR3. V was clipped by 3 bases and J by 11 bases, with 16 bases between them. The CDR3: CASSLTGLYGQYF. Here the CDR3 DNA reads TGTGCCAGCAGTTTGACAGGTCTCTACGGGCAGTACTTC.

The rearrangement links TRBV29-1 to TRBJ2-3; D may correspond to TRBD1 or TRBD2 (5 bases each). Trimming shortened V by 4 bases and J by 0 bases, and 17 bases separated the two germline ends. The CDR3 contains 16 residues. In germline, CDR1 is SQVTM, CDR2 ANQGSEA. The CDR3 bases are TGCAGCGTTGTGATTCGGGACGGGCTTAGCACAGATACGCAGTATTTT. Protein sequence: CSVVIRDGLSTDTQYF.

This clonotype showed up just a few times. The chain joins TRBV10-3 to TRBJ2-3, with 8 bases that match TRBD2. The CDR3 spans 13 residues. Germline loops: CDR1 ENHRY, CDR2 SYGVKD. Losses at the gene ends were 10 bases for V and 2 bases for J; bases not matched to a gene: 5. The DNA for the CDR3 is TGTGCCACCCTGCGGGGGGACACAGATACGCAGTATTTT. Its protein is CATLRGDTDTQYF.

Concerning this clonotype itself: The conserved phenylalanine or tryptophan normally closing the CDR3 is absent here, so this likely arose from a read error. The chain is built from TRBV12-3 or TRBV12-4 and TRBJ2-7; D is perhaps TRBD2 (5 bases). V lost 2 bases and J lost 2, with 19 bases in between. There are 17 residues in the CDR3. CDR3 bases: TGTGCCAGCAGTTTACTCGTTACGAGCGGCTCCGCCTACGAGCAGTACTCC. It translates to CASSLLVTSGSAYEQYS.

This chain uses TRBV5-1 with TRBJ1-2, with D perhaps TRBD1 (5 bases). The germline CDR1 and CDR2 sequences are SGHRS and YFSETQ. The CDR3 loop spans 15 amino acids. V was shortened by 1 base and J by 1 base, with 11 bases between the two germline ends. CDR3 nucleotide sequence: TGCGCCAGCAGCTTGCGGGGACCGAGTAACTATGGCTACACCTTC. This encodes CASSLRGPSNYGYTF.

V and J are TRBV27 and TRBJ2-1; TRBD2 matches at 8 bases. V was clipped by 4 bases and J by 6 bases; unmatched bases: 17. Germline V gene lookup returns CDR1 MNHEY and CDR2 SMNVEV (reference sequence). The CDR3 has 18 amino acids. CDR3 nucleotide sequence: TGTGCCAGCAGTTACTCTTCGGGACTAGGTTTTCTCGCCAATGAGCAGTTCTTC. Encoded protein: CASSYSSGLGFLANEQFF.

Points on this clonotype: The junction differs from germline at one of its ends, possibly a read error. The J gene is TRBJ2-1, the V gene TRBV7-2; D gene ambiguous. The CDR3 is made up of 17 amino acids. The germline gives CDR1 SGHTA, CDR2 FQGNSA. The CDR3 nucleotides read TGCGCCAGCAGCCAGATTGGCAGGTTACCTTCCTACAATGAGCAGTTCTTC. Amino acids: CASSQIGRLPSYNEQFF.

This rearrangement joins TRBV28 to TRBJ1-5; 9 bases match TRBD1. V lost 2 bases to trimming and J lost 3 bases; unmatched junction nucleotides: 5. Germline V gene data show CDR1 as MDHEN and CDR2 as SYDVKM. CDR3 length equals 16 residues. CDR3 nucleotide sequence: TGTGCCAGCAGTTTACCCCCACAGGGGGCCAATCAGCCCCAGCATTTT. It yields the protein CASSLPPQGANQPQHF.

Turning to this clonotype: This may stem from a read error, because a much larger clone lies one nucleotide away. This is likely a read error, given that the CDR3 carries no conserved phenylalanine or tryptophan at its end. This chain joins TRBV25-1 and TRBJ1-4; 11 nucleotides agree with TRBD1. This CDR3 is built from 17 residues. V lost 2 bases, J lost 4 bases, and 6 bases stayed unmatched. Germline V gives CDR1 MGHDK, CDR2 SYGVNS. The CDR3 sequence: CASSEGTGGLFNEKLFS. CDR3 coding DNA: TGTGCCAGCAGTGAAGGGACAGGGGGGCTTTTTAATGAAAAACTGTTTTCT.

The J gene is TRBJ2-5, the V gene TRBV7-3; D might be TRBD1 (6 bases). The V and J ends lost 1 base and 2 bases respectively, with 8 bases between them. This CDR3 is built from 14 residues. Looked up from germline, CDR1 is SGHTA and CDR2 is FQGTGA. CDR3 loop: CASSLRTAQETQYF. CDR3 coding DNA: TGTGCCAGCAGCTTAAGGACAGCGCAAGAGACCCAGTACTTC.

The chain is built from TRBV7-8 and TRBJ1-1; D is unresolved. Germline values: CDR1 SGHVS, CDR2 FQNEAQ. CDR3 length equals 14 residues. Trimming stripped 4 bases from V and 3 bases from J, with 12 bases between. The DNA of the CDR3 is TGTGCCAGCAGCTCCCAAGAACTGGACACTGAAGCTTTCTTT. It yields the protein CASSSQELDTEAFF.

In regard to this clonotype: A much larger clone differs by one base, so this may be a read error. The CDR3 sequence: CSARDQDKPQHF. The CDR3 nucleotides read TGCAGTGCTAGAGATCAGGATAAGCCCCAGCATTTT. The genes are TRBV20-1 and TRBJ1-5; no firm D call. Germline assignment: CDR1 DFQATT and CDR2 SNEGSKA (reference sequence). This CDR3 spans 12 amino acids. Trimming pared 0 bases from V and 8 bases from J, leaving 8 bases between.

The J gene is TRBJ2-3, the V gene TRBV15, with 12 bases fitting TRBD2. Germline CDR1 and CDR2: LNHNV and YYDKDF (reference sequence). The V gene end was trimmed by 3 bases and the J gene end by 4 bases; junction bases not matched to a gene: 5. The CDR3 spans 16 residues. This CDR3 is CATSRTLAGGADTQYF. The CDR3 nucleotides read TGTGCCACCAGCAGGACACTAGCGGGAGGCGCAGATACGCAGTATTTT.

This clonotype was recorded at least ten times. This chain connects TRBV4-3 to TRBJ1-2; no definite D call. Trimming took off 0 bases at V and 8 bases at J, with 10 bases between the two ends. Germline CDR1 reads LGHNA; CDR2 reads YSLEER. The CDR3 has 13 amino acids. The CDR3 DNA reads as TGCGCCAGCAGCCAAGATCGGTCGGGGGGCTACACCTTC. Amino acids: CASSQDRSGGYTF.

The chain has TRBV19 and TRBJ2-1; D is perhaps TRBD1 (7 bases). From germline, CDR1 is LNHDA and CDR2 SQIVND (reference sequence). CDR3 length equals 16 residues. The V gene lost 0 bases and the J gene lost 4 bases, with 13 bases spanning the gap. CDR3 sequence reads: CASSIDRGTVYNEQFF. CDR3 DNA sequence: TGTGCCAGTAGTATAGATCGGGGGACAGTGTACAATGAGCAGTTCTTC.

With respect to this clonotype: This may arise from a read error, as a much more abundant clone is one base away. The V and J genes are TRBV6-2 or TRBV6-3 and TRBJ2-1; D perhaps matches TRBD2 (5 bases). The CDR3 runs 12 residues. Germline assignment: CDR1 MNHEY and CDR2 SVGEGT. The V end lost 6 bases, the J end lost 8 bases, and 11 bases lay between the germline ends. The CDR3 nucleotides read TGTGCCAGCAGATACACTAGGCATGAGCAGTTCTTC. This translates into CASRYTRHEQFF.

DNA for the CDR3: TGTGCCAGCAGCTTCGCTAGAGACCACGAGCAGTACTTC. The encoded protein is CASSFARDHEQYF. J is TRBJ2-7 and V is TRBV7-6; D unresolved. Germline values: CDR1 SGHVS, CDR2 FNYEAQ. V lost 3 bases, J lost 5 bases, and 11 bases lay in between. There are 13 residues in the CDR3. Together with reference TRBV7-6 and TRBJ2-7, the CDR3 gives the full variable domain: GAGVSQSPRYKVTKRGQDVALRCDPISGHVSLYWYRQALGQGPEFLTYFNYEAQQDKSGLPNDRFSAERPEGSISTLTIQRTEQRDSAMYRCASSFARDHEQYFGPGTRLTVT.

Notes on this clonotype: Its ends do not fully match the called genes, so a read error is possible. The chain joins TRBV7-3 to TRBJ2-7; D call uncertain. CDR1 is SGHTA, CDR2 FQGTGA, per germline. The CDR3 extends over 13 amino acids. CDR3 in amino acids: CASSLSKGYVQYF. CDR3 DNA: TGTGCCAGCAGCTTATCCAAGGGCTACGTGCAGTACTTC.

The CDR3 coding sequence is TGCAGTGCTAGATGGGGTCGGTGGGGAGGGCAGGGGACCCAGTACTTC. It yields the protein CSARWGRWGGQGTQYF. The rearrangement joins TRBV20-1 to TRBJ2-5, with TRBD2 matching over 7 bases. CDR1 is DFQATT, CDR2 SNEGSKA, per germline (reference sequence). V lost 2 bases, J lost 7 bases, and 16 bases stayed unmatched. CDR3 size: 16 residues.

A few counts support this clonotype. The CDR3 DNA reads TGCAGCGTTGAAGAATTGAAGGTCATAGGCACTGAAGCTTTCTTT. This gives the protein CSVEELKVIGTEAFF. The chain recombines TRBV29-1 with TRBJ1-1; unclear D gene. This CDR3 is built from 15 residues. Germline loops: CDR1 SQVTM, CDR2 ANQGSEA. Trimming removed 0 bases at V and 4 bases at J, with 15 bases between.

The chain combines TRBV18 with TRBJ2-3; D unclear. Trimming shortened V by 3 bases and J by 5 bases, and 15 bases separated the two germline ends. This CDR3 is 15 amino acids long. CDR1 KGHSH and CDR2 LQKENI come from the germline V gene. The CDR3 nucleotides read TGTGCCAGCTCACCCGATTTGCTAGTGGGAGATACGCAGTATTTT. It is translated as CASSPDLLVGDTQYF.